The sequence of this T cell receptor (beta chain) was determined in a study of T cells in Graves' hyperthyroidism and ophthalmopathy. The germline gives CDR1 LNHNV, CDR2 YYDKDF (reference sequence). Trimming took off 1 base at V and 4 bases at J, with 12 bases between the two ends. The CDR3 runs to 15 residues. From RNA transcripts, TCR beta CDR3 regions were amplified. With the HTBI primer set, the TCR CDR3 went through a first round of RT-PCR. In TCRdb, the multiplex PCR reads were re-called with MiXCR into one record per CDR3 protein. This sample has approximately 500,000 distinct CDR3 sequences, with under 60% found just once. Researchers barred patients who had uncontrolled infection, other autoimmune disease, pregnancy or lactation.

This chain links TRBV15 with TRBJ2-3, with D perhaps assigned TRBD1 or TRBD2 (5 bases each). Sequencing was carried out using peripheral blood or thyroid tissue (not recorded which). The TCR comes from a woman aged 18-35 years with Graves' hyperthyroidism. The CDR3: CATSRGPGAADTQYF. The CDR3 DNA sequence: TGTGCCACCAGCAGAGGACCCGGGGCTGCAGATACGCAGTATTTT.